The TCR beta chain under discussion was sequenced for a study of blood T cell repertoires in COVID-19. Study as a whole: Collection of acute and convalescent COVID-19 samples took place in the United States, Italy and Spain. PBMCs, B-cell-depleted T cells, or T cells provided the cDNA or gDNA that made up the material.

The germline gives CDR1 SGHTA, CDR2 FQGNSA. Losses at the gene ends were 0 bases for V and 5 bases for J; bases not matched to a gene: 7. This CDR3 has 15 residues. Per the authors' pipeline: Estimated nucleated cell counts came from reference gene primer amplification. Libraries were prepared by immunoSEQ multiplex PCR; TCRdb keeps only in-frame clonotypes and omits some of them. That table is the source of V, J and clone size, and D and trimming were worked out from the DNA. The sample has approximately 130,000 clones, 70% to 90% seen once. Sequencing was carried out using peripheral blood. This TCR derives from a human donor in a cohort sampled during active COVID-19. This chain uses TRBV7-2 with TRBJ2-7; 7 positions agree with TRBD2. CDR3 residues: CASSLAEAGRDEQYF. In nucleotides, the CDR3 is TGTGCCAGCAGCTTAGCTGAGGCAGGGAGGGACGAGCAGTACTTC.